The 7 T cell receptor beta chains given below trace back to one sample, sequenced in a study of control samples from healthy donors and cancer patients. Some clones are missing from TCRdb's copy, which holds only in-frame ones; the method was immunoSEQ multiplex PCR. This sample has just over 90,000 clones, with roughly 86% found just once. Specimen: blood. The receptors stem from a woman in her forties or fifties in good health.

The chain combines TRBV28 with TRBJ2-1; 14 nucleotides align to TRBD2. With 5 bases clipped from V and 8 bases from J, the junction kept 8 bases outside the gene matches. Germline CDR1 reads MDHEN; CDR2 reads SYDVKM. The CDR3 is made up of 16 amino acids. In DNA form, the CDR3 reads TGTGCCAGCAGTGTCATTCGACTAGCGGGAGGGGATGAGCAGTTCTTC. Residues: CASSVIRLAGGDEQFF.

The CDR3 DNA reads as TGCGCCAGCAGCCCAGTCCGGGGGCGCACAGATACGCAGTATTTT. Protein sequence: CASSPVRGRTDTQYF. The rearrangement uses TRBV4-3 and TRBJ2-3; TRBD1 or TRBD2 may be the D gene (6 bases each). Germline V gene data show CDR1 as LGHNA and CDR2 as YSLEER. V was cut by 4 bases and J by 1 base, with 12 bases left in between. The CDR3 is 15 amino acids.

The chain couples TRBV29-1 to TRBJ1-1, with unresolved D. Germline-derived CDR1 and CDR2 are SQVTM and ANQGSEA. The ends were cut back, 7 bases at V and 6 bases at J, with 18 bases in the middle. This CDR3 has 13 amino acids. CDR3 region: CSAAASTHPEAFF. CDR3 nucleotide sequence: TGCAGCGCCGCGGCCAGCACCCACCCTGAAGCTTTCTTT.

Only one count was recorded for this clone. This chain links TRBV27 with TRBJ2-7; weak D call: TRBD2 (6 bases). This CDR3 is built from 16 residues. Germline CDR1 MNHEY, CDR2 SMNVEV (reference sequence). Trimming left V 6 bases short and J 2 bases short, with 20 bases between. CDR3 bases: TGTGCCAGCAGCCCCCTCTCCGGGGGACCGGCCTACGAGCAGTACTTC. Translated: CASSPLSGGPAYEQYF.

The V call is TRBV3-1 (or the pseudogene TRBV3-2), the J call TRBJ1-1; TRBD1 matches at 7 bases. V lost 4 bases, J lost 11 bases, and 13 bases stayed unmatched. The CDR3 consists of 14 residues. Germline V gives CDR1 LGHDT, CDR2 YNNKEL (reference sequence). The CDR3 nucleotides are TGTGCCAGCAGCCCCTTAAACAGGGGCTCCGCGGCTTTCTTT. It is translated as CASSPLNRGSAAFF.

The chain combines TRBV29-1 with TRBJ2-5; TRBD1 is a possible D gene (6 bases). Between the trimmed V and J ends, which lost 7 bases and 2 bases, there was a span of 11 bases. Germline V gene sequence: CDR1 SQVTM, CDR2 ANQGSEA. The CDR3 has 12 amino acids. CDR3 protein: CSASGQQETQYF. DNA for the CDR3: TGCAGCGCCTCGGGACAACAAGAGACCCAGTACTTC.

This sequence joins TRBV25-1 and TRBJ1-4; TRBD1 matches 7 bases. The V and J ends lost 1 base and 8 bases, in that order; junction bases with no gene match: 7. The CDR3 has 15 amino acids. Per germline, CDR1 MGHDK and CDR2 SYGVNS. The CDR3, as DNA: TGTGCCAGCAGTGAATGGGGGACAGATCTCGAAAAACTGTTTTTT. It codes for CASSEWGTDLEKLFF.